This T cell receptor beta chain stems from a study of shared clonotypes between healthy human individuals. Notes on the study in general: Only a few donors were included, so the genetic and exposure-history diversity represented was limited.

Each cell subset's genomic DNA was divided evenly among several immunoSEQ plates. TCRdb's table, derived via immunoSEQ multiplex PCR, lists solely in-frame clones and lacks some. Seen here are about 2.1 million clones, around 93% observed once, and the top ten hold over 1.5%. CD45RO-negative cells were positively selected for CCR7, leaving out terminally differentiated effector memory CD45RA+ cells. V was trimmed by 2 bases and J by 9 bases, leaving 20 bases between them. Germline V gene lookup returns CDR1 SGDLS and CDR2 YYNGEE. The CDR3 is made up of 15 amino acids. Concerning this clone: Its matching antigen is unknown.

Sequencing used naive CD8+ T cells from PBMCs. The clonotype was recovered from a man aged 18 to 30 in good health. Some clones in this sample may be carry-over from other donors' samples. The V call is TRBV9, the J call TRBJ1-2; D possibly corresponds to TRBD1 (6 bases). DNA for the CDR3: TGTGCCAGCAGCGTCCGGGACATAGGGGTCCTTAGCTACACCTTC. Its translation: CASSVRDIGVLSYTF. Using reference TRBV9 and TRBJ1-2 for the parts outside the CDR3, the full variable domain is DSGVTQTPKHLITATGQRVTLRCSPRSGDLSVYWYQQSLDQGLQFLIQYYNGEERAKGNILERFSAQQFPDLHSELNLSSLELGDSALYFCASSVRDIGVLSYTFGSGTRLTVV.